What follows are 11 T cell receptor beta chains derived from one specimen sequenced in a study of early T cells in non-severe SARS-CoV-2 infection. TCRdb fed the 5' RACE reads into MiXCR, producing one record per CDR3 protein. The sample records some 30,000 distinct CDR3 sequences, around 5% being singletons. Sequenced input: whole blood. Receptor source: an adult who was a healthcare worker with PCR-confirmed SARS-CoV-2 infection or an uninfected control (not recorded which).

This clonotype has a count of ten or more. This rearrangement joins TRBV25-1 to TRBJ2-3; a possible D gene is TRBD1 (6 bases). With 3 bases removed from V and 0 bases from J, the gap between germline ends came to 13 bases. Germline V gene sequence: CDR1 MGHDK, CDR2 SYGVNS. The CDR3 runs 16 residues. The CDR3 loop is CASSDRSDSSTDTQYF. As DNA, the CDR3 is TGTGCCAGCAGTGATAGGTCGGACAGTAGCACAGATACGCAGTATTTT.

This clonotype was seen a few times. This rearrangement joins TRBV18 to TRBJ2-7; D may be TRBD2 (5 bases). CDR1 is KGHSH and CDR2 is LQKENI in the germline V gene. Trimming left V 2 bases short and J 7 bases short, with 18 bases between. The CDR3 consists of 15 residues. This CDR3 is CASSPSQVPTGEQYF. The CDR3 region has the DNA TGTGCCAGCTCACCAAGCCAGGTGCCGACGGGAGAGCAGTACTTC. The whole variable domain, remainder taken from reference TRBV18 and TRBJ2-7, is NAGVMQNPRHLVRRRGQEARLRCSPMKGHSHVYWYRQLPEEGLKFMVYLQKENIIDESGMPKERFSAEFPKEGPSILRIQQVVRGDSAAYFCASSPSQVPTGEQYFGPGTRLTVT.

CDR3 in DNA: TGTGCCAGCAGCTGGCGGGGAGGGCCCCCCACCGGGGAGCTGTTTTTT. Its translation is CASSWRGGPPTGELFF. The chain recombines TRBV7-2 with TRBJ2-2, with 7 bases matching TRBD2. After removal of 4 bases from V and 4 bases from J, the junction contained 9 bases not matched to a gene. CDR3 length: 16 amino acids. The germline V gene has CDR1 SGHTA and CDR2 FQGNSA.

The chain uses TRBV7-2 and TRBJ2-3; perhaps D is TRBD1 or TRBD2 (5 bases each). CDR3 length equals 17 residues. Germline values: CDR1 SGHTA, CDR2 FQGNSA. The ends were cut back, 4 bases at V and 4 bases at J, with 21 bases in the middle. In DNA, the CDR3 is TGTGCCAGCAGCTCAATAGGTGGGGCGGGCCTTCCAGATACGCAGTATTTT. Encoded protein: CASSSIGGAGLPDTQYF.

The CDR3 spells CASSLAGGRAENEQFF. The CDR3 DNA reads TGTGCCAGCAGCTTAGCGGGCGGGAGGGCGGAAAATGAGCAGTTCTTC. The V gene is TRBV7-6, the J gene TRBJ2-1, with 9 bases that match TRBD2. CDR1 SGHVS and CDR2 FNYEAQ come from the germline V gene. The CDR3 consists of 16 residues. J gave up 7 bases and V 0 bases, and 7 bases lay outside the gene matches.

This clonotype was counted at least ten times. The gene calls are TRBV5-1 and TRBJ2-1, with TRBD2 matching over 8 bases. This CDR3 region has 15 residues. CDR1 SGHRS and CDR2 YFSETQ come from the germline V gene. Trimming cost V 2 bases and J 8 bases; bases outside gene matches: 9. The CDR3 region has the DNA TGCGCCAGCAGCTTAGGTGGCGGGAGGCGCGATGAGCAGTTCTTC. Translating it yields CASSLGGGRRDEQFF.

The chain has TRBV6-2 or TRBV6-3 and TRBJ2-7; D is perhaps TRBD2 (6 bases). The CDR3 is made up of 15 amino acids. Germline loops: CDR1 MNHEY, CDR2 SVGEGT. V was pared by 2 bases and J by 2 bases, with 13 bases between. The CDR3 is CASSYPSGLTYEQYF. Here the CDR3 DNA reads TGTGCCAGCAGTTACCCATCGGGACTTACCTACGAGCAGTACTTC.

This clonotype was observed many times. The V call is TRBV7-3, the J call TRBJ2-2; D gene ambiguous. The CDR3 extends over 14 amino acids. V was shortened by 3 bases and J by 2 bases, with 7 bases between the two germline ends. Germline CDR1 and CDR2: SGHTA and FQGTGA. CDR3 nucleotides: TGTGCCAGCAGCTTTGGGTCTAACACCGGGGAGCTGTTTTTT. It is translated as CASSFGSNTGELFF.

This clonotype has at least ten counts. The chain employs TRBV18 and TRBJ2-4; TRBD1 is a possible D gene (6 bases). The CDR3 has 14 residues. Germline CDR1 is KGHSH and CDR2 is LQKENI. The ends were cut back, 1 base at V and 6 bases at J, with 10 bases in the middle. The CDR3: CASSPRQGRNIQYF. CDR3 in DNA: TGTGCCAGCTCACCACGCCAGGGGAGAAACATTCAGTACTTC.

This clonotype appeared many times. The rearrangement uses TRBV9 and TRBJ2-5; D may be TRBD1 (5 bases). Germline V lookup: CDR1 SGDLS, CDR2 YYNGEE. The CDR3 contains 19 residues. Trimming removed 0 bases from V and 2 bases from J, with 23 bases in between. CDR3 residues: CASSVVSRGHQKDQETQYF. In nucleotides, the CDR3 is TGTGCCAGCAGCGTAGTTTCTAGAGGACACCAAAAAGATCAAGAGACCCAGTACTTC.

This clonotype was counted ten times or more. The chain recombines TRBV29-1 with TRBJ1-1; D is undetermined. Germline V gene sequence: CDR1 SQVTM, CDR2 ANQGSEA. V dropped 1 base and J dropped 0 bases, with 9 bases sitting between them. The CDR3 runs 14 residues. The CDR3 bases are TGCAGCGTTGAAGTGTCTACGATGAACACTGAAGCTTTCTTT. As protein: CSVEVSTMNTEAFF.